These T cell receptor beta chains were read from a single sample in a study of response to subunit inactivated influenza vaccine. TCRdb independently ran MiXCR on the RT-PCR reads; one entry per CDR3 protein. The table records hundreds of thousands of distinct CDR3 sequences, approximately 17% of them present only once. Sequenced material: PBMCs from blood, taken 5 days after vaccination. All receptors derive from a man aged 50-59 years who received an inactivated influenza vaccine. CDR3s include the opening cysteine and the closing phenylalanine or tryptophan. D genes are given only for firm matches. Rows may omit the clone size; those that give it use once, few, many or a size class.

V	J	size	D	CDR3	DNA
TRBV20-1	TRBJ2-3	NA	TRBD2	CSARDLAGVTDTQYF	TGCAGTGCTAGAGATCTGGCGGGGGTCACAGATACGCAGTATTTT
TRBV12-3/TRBV12-4	TRBJ2-3	few	TRBD1	CASRPTGGDTQYF	TGTGCCAGCAGGCCCACAGGGGGAGATACGCAGTATTTT
TRBV18	TRBJ2-7	NA	TRBD2	CASSPGLAGTMSEQYF	TGTGCCAGCTCACCAGGACTAGCGGGAACGATGTCCGAGCAGTACTTC
TRBV25-1	TRBJ2-2	few	TRBD2	CASEGLAGANGELFF	TGTGCCAGCGAGGGACTAGCGGGCGCCAACGGGGAGCTGTTTTTT
TRBV12-3/TRBV12-4	TRBJ2-1	NA	NA	CASRARNNEQFF	TGTGCCAGCAGAGCAAGAAACAATGAGCAGTTCTTC
TRBV5-5	TRBJ2-7	few	NA	CASSLDFGHAYEQYF	TGTGCCAGCAGCTTGGATTTCGGCCATGCCTACGAGCAGTACTTC
TRBV24-1	TRBJ2-1	NA	TRBD1	CATSDAGTGGLYNEQFF	TGTGCCACCAGTGATGCCGGGACAGGGGGCTTATACAATGAGCAGTTCTTC
TRBV10-3	TRBJ2-7	many	TRBD1	CAISDRDRGPYEQYF	TGTGCCATCAGTGACCGGGACAGGGGGCCCTACGAGCAGTACTTC
TRBV5-1	TRBJ2-7	NA	TRBD2	CASSQRGSLYEQYF	TGCGCCAGCAGCCAGCGGGGTTCGCTCTACGAGCAGTACTTC
TRBV29-1	TRBJ2-7	many	TRBD2	CSVEDRLAGAEQYF	TGCAGCGTTGAAGATCGACTAGCGGGAGCCGAGCAGTACTTC
TRBV2	TRBJ2-1	few	TRBD2	CASRPGTSGGRYNEQFF	TGTGCCAGCAGACCTGGGACTAGCGGGGGGAGGTACAATGAGCAGTTCTTC
TRBV10-3	TRBJ1-2	NA	NA	CAISEDARAGYTF	TGTGCCATCAGTGAGGACGCCAGGGCGGGCTACACCTTC
TRBV7-2	TRBJ2-2	NA	NA	CASSLGAAVNTGELFF	TGTGCCAGCAGCTTAGGAGCAGCGGTGAACACCGGGGAGCTGTTTTTT
TRBV20-1	TRBJ2-2	few	TRBD1	CSARTGQFTGELFF	TGCAGTGCTAGAACGGGACAGTTCACCGGGGAGCTGTTTTTT
TRBV7-9	TRBJ2-1	many	NA	CASSLGQGSYDEQFF	TGTGCCAGCAGCTTAGGTCAGGGATCGTATGATGAGCAGTTCTTC
TRBV28	TRBJ2-5	NA	TRBD2	CASRPERGAGTQYF	TGTGCCAGCAGGCCCGAGCGGGGCGCTGGGACCCAGTACTTC
TRBV20-1	TRBJ1-1	many	NA	CSARRGMGNTEAFF	TGCAGTGCTAGGAGGGGCATGGGAAACACTGAAGCTTTCTTT
TRBV6-2/TRBV6-3	TRBJ2-7	NA	TRBD1	CASMVRDRDPEQYF	TGTGCCAGCATGGTGCGGGACAGGGATCCCGAGCAGTACTTC
TRBV12-3/TRBV12-4	TRBJ1-1	many	TRBD1	CASSSARGGVGTEAFF	TGTGCCAGCAGTTCGGCCAGGGGGGGAGTTGGCACTGAAGCTTTCTTT
TRBV6-1	TRBJ2-7	few	NA	CASSDAGGSYEQYF	TGTGCCAGCAGTGACGCCGGTGGGAGCTACGAGCAGTACTTC
TRBV24-1	TRBJ2-5	NA	NA	CATSDLWETQYF	TGTGCCACCAGTGATTTGTGGGAGACCCAGTACTTC
TRBV7-9	TRBJ2-1	NA	TRBD2	CASSTLKAGGPFNEQFF	TGTGCCAGCAGCACCCTTAAAGCGGGAGGGCCGTTCAATGAGCAGTTCTTC
TRBV7-9	TRBJ2-7	NA	NA	CASSFILGNAIYEQYF	TGTGCCAGCAGCTTTATTCTGGGAAATGCGATTTACGAGCAGTACTTC
TRBV5-1	TRBJ2-4	NA	NA	CASSLAVADRALAKNIQYF	TGCGCCAGCAGCTTGGCCGTAGCGGACAGAGCCTTAGCCAAAAACATTCAGTACTTC
TRBV5-1	TRBJ2-7	NA	TRBD1	CASRGQGSDYEQYF	TGCGCCAGCAGAGGACAGGGCTCCGACTACGAGCAGTACTTC
TRBV6-2/TRBV6-3	TRBJ2-1	NA	NA	CASSPTGGGYNEQFF	TGTGCCAGCAGTCCCACAGGGGGGGGCTACAATGAGCAGTTCTTC
TRBV6-2/TRBV6-3	TRBJ2-7	few	NA	CASSYGALYEQYF	TGTGCCAGCAGTTACGGGGCACTATACGAGCAGTACTTC
TRBV5-1	TRBJ1-5	NA	TRBD1	CASRRGTGGLGQPQHF	TGCGCCAGCAGACGGGGGACAGGGGGTCTTGGACAGCCCCAGCATTTT
TRBV5-1	TRBJ2-1	NA	TRBD2	CASSLGSGRWEQFF	TGCGCCAGCAGCTTGGGTAGCGGGAGGTGGGAGCAGTTCTTC
TRBV7-2	TRBJ1-4	few	NA	CASSSSDSRNEKLFF	TGTGCCAGCAGCTCCTCGGACAGCCGTAATGAAAAACTGTTTTTT
TRBV18	TRBJ2-7	NA	TRBD2	CASSPFPQRELGYEQYF	TGTGCCAGCTCACCGTTCCCTCAGCGGGAGCTGGGATACGAGCAGTACTTC
TRBV5-1	TRBJ1-4	few	NA	CASSLSGRQEKLFF	TGCGCCAGCAGCTTATCCGGGCGGCAGGAAAAACTGTTTTTT
TRBV4-3	TRBJ2-7	NA	NA	CASSQDLRAEQYF	TGCGCCAGCAGCCAAGACCTAAGGGCCGAGCAGTACTTC
TRBV4-2	TRBJ2-5	NA	TRBD2	CASSQGLAGVRETQYF	TGTGCCAGCAGCCAAGGACTAGCGGGAGTTCGGGAGACCCAGTACTTC
TRBV14	TRBJ2-7	many	NA	CASSQYRSHEQYF	TGTGCCAGCAGCCAATACAGGTCCCACGAGCAGTACTTC
TRBV6-5	TRBJ2-7	few	NA	CASSYSLRVGAYEQYF	TGTGCCAGCAGTTACTCACTCCGGGTGGGGGCCTACGAGCAGTACTTC
TRBV6-2/TRBV6-3	TRBJ2-2	few	TRBD2	CASRSPGLVAGELFF	TGTGCCAGCAGATCCCCGGGACTAGTGGCCGGGGAGCTGTTTTTT
TRBV7-3	TRBJ2-1	few	TRBD2	CASSRTSGGNEQFF	TGTGCCAGCAGCCGGACTAGCGGGGGGAATGAGCAGTTCTTC
TRBV29-1	TRBJ2-5	NA	TRBD2	CSGTLAGIKETQYF	TGCAGCGGTACGCTAGCGGGGATTAAAGAGACCCAGTACTTC
TRBV2	TRBJ1-6	NA	NA	CASSSGIIGNSPLHF	TGTGCCAGCAGTTCGGGTATTATTGGGAATTCACCCCTCCACTTT
TRBV20-1	TRBJ2-7	NA	NA	CSASRDSHTYEQYF	TGCAGTGCTAGCCGGGACTCCCATACCTACGAGCAGTACTTC
TRBV12-3/TRBV12-4	TRBJ1-5	NA	TRBD1	CASSPGQNYNQPQHF	TGTGCCAGCAGTCCGGGACAGAATTACAATCAGCCCCAGCATTTT
TRBV14	TRBJ2-3	NA	NA	CASSHRRGILTDTQYF	TGTGCCAGCAGCCACCGACGGGGTATACTCACAGATACGCAGTATTTT
TRBV20-1	TRBJ2-3	once	TRBD2	CSAPGTRSADTQYF	TGCAGTGCTCCCGGGACTAGGAGCGCAGATACGCAGTATTTT
TRBV18	TRBJ1-4	many	NA	CASSRRDKNEKLFF	TGTGCCAGCTCACGACGGGACAAAAATGAAAAACTGTTTTTT
TRBV20-1	TRBJ2-7	NA	TRBD2	CSARVPTSGRYEQYF	TGCAGTGCTAGAGTCCCGACTAGCGGGCGCTACGAGCAGTACTTC
TRBV11-2	TRBJ2-2	few	TRBD2	CASNSGLAGLTNTGELFF	TGTGCCAGCAACTCCGGTCTAGCGGGATTAACGAACACCGGGGAGCTGTTTTTT
TRBV15	TRBJ1-2	few	NA	CATSRDRSGYTF	TGTGCCACCAGCAGAGATCGGAGTGGCTACACCTTC
TRBV7-2	TRBJ1-5	many	NA	CASSLVPSPQPQHF	TGTGCCAGCAGCTTAGTTCCCTCGCCTCAGCCCCAGCATTTT
TRBV3-1	TRBJ2-7	few	NA	CASSQRDKGEQYF	TGTGCCAGCAGCCAGAGAGATAAGGGCGAGCAGTACTTC
TRBV5-1	TRBJ2-7	few	NA	CASSPRVGGWTYEQYF	TGCGCCAGCAGCCCCCGTGTGGGGGGCTGGACCTACGAGCAGTACTTC
TRBV29-1	TRBJ2-7	NA	NA	CSVGARFRGEQYF	TGCAGCGTTGGTGCTCGGTTCCGGGGCGAGCAGTACTTC
TRBV19	TRBJ2-3	NA	NA	CASSILGADTQYF	TGTGCCAGTAGTATCCTAGGGGCGGATACGCAGTATTTT
TRBV18	TRBJ2-7	NA	NA	CASSPSQGGYEQYF	TGTGCCAGCTCACCATCACAGGGAGGCTACGAGCAGTACTTC
TRBV29-1	TRBJ2-5	NA	NA	CSVDSLRETQYF	TGCAGCGTTGACAGCTTGCGAGAGACCCAGTACTTC